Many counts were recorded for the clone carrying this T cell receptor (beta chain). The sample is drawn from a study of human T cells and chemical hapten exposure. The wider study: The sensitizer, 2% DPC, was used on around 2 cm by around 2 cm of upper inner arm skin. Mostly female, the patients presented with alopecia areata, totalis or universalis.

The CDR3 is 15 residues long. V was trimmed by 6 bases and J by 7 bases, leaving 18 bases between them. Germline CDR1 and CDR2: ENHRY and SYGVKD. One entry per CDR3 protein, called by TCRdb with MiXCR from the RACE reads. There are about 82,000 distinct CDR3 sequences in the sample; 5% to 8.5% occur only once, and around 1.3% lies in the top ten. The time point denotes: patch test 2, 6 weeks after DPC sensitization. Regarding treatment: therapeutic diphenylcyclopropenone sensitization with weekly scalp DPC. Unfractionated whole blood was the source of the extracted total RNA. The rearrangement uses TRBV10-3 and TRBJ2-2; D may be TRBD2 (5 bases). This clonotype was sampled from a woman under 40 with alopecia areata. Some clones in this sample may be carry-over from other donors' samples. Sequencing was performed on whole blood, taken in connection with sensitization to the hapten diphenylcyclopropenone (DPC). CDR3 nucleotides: TGTGCCATCAGCCAAATTAGCGTAGACCACGGGGAGCTGTTTTTT. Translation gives CAISQISVDHGELFF.